This note documents a single T cell receptor (beta chain) sequence. This record comes from a study of radiotherapy plus CTLA-4 blockade in lung cancer. About the study: Among enrolled patients, over 15% responded and less than 40% achieved disease control.

The V end was cut by 4 bases, the J end by 8 bases, with 18 bases between. Germline values: CDR1 SGDLS, CDR2 YYNGEE. This CDR3 comprises 14 residues. Method: immunoSEQ multiplex PCR; TCRdb's copy keeps in-frame clones and lacks some. The sample has about 77,000 clones; roughly 74% are singletons. This material consisted of peripheral blood, taken from a patient treated with radiotherapy plus ipilimumab. This sequence joins TRBV9 and TRBJ1-1; tentative D call: TRBD1 (6 bases). The sequence came from a human donor with non-small cell lung cancer whose response to radiotherapy plus ipilimumab could not be evaluated. Here the CDR3 reads CASSPRQALAEAFF. The CDR3 DNA sequence: TGTGCCAGCAGCCCTCGACAGGCCCTTGCCGAAGCTTTCTTT.